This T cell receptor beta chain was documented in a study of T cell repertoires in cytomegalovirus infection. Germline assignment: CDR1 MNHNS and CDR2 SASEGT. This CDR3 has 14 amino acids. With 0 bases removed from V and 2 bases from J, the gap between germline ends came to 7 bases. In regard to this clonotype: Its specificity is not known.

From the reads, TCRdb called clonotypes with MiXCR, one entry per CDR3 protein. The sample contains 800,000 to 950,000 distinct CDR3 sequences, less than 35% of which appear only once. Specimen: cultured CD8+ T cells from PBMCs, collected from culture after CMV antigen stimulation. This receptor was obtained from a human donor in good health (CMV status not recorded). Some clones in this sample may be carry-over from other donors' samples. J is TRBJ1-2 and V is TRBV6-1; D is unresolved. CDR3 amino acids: CASSEARRNYGYTF. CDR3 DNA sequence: TGTGCCAGCAGTGAAGCAAGAAGGAACTATGGCTACACCTTC.